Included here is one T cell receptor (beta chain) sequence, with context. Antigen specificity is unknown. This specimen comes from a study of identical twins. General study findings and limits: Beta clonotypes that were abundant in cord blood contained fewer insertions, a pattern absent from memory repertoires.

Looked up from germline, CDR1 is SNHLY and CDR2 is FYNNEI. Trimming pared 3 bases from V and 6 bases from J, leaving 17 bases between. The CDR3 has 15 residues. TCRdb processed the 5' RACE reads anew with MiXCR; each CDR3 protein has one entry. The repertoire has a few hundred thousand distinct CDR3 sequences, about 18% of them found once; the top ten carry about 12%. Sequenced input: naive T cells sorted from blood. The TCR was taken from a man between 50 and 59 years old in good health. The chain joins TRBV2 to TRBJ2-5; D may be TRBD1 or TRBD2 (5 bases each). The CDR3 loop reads CASSDTGPGKKTQYF. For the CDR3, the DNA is TGTGCCAGCAGTGACACGGGACCGGGGAAGAAGACCCAGTACTTC.